These 4 T cell receptor beta chains were sequenced from one sample in a study of blood T cell repertoires in COVID-19. Some clones are missing from TCRdb's copy, which holds only in-frame ones; the method was immunoSEQ multiplex PCR. The data hold 200,000 to 300,000 clones, with 80% to 90% observed a single time. The specimen sequenced was peripheral blood. The receptors originated from a woman aged 40 to 50 who had recovered from COVID-19.

This clone turned up a few times. Here the CDR3 DNA reads TGTGCCAGCAGTTACTCAGGGACAGAGAATGAAAAACTGTTTTTT. This sequence encodes CASSYSGTENEKLFF. V usage is TRBV6-5 and J usage is TRBJ1-4; 7 bases are a match to TRBD1. Germline V lookup: CDR1 MNHEY, CDR2 SVGAGI. The ends lost 0 bases at V and 5 bases at J; junction bases unmatched: 3. The CDR3 has 15 residues.

The chain links TRBV5-4 to TRBJ1-3; the match to TRBD1 covers 8 bases. CDR1 and CDR2 (germline): SGHNT, YYREEE (reference sequence). The CDR3 is 16 residues long. Trimming removed 3 bases from V and 4 bases from J; junction bases left unmatched: 9. The DNA of the CDR3 is TGTGCCAGCAGCTCGACGGACAGGGCGGGAGGAAACACCATATATTTT. Translating gives CASSSTDRAGGNTIYF. Supplemented by reference TRBV5-4 and TRBJ1-3, the full variable domain reads ETGVTQSPTHLIKTRGQQVTLRCSSQSGHNTVSWYQQALGQGPQFIFQYYREEENGRGNFPPRFSGLQFPNYSSELNVNALELDDSALYLCASSSTDRAGGNTIYFGEGSWLTVV.

The J gene is TRBJ1-1, the V gene TRBV30; 12 nucleotides agree with TRBD1. Germline assignment: CDR1 GTSNPN and CDR2 SVGIG (reference sequence). V dropped 3 bases and J dropped 3; count of bases not matched to a gene: 8. This CDR3 is 16 amino acids long. For the CDR3, the DNA is TGTGCCTGGAGGAGGGACAGGGGGCAAAGGGACACTGAAGCTTTCTTT. This codes for CAWRRDRGQRDTEAFF.

Of note for this clone: Other DNA sequences in the same sample also yield this CDR3. The chain combines TRBV30 with TRBJ1-1; D is unresolved. CDR1 and CDR2 (germline): GTSNPN, SVGIG (reference sequence). The CDR3 has 13 amino acids. Trimming stripped 0 bases from V and 3 bases from J, with 8 bases between. The DNA for the CDR3 is TGTGCCTGGAGTGTCAGGAGGGACACTGAAGCTTTCTTT. Protein product: CAWSVRRDTEAFF.